Below are 17 T cell receptor beta chains sequenced from a single sample in a study of blood T cell repertoires in COVID-19. Clones were read by immunoSEQ multiplex PCR, and TCRdb kept only the in-frame ones, dropping some. The table records roughly 39,000 clones, over 75% of them present only once. Sequenced sample: peripheral blood. These receptors all come from a man aged 25 to 40 with active or convalescent COVID-19.

The chain employs TRBV29-1 and TRBJ2-2, with D tentatively TRBD2 (6 bases). The CDR3 covers 13 residues. Germline CDR1 is SQVTM and CDR2 is ANQGSEA. V lost 5 bases to trimming and J lost 5 bases, with 12 bases between them. CDR3: CSVRGRGTGELFF. In DNA, the CDR3 is TGCAGCGTTCGGGGCCGGGGGACCGGGGAGCTGTTTTTT.

The V and J genes are TRBV18 and TRBJ2-5, with TRBD1 matching 9 bases. The CDR3 sequence is 18 residues long. Losses at the gene ends were 2 bases for V and 2 bases for J; bases not matched to a gene: 12. Germline values: CDR1 KGHSH, CDR2 LQKENI. This chain's CDR3 is CASSPKGQGPGGQETQYF. For the CDR3, the DNA is TGTGCCAGCTCACCAAAAGGACAGGGGCCGGGCGGTCAAGAGACCCAGTACTTC.

Turning to this clone: Within the sample, other DNA sequences also encode this same CDR3. The chain is built from TRBV19 and TRBJ1-1; the match to TRBD1 covers 7 bases. From germline, CDR1 is LNHDA and CDR2 SQIVND (reference sequence). J was trimmed by 0 bases and V by 5 bases; bases with no gene match: 3. The CDR3 contains 14 residues. The CDR3 here is CASSPQGMNTEAFF. The CDR3 bases are TGTGCCAGTAGTCCACAGGGGATGAACACTGAAGCTTTCTTT.

The V gene is TRBV7-6, the J gene TRBJ2-3, with TRBD2 matching 12 bases. Germline V lookup: CDR1 SGHVS, CDR2 FNYEAQ. The CDR3 sequence is 18 residues long. Trimming took 5 bases from V and 3 from J; bases not matched to a gene: 12. CDR3 amino acids: CASSPGLAGTSGTDTQYF. Here the CDR3 DNA reads TGTGCCAGCAGCCCCGGACTAGCGGGGACCAGCGGGACAGATACGCAGTATTTT.

The chain joins TRBV5-5 to TRBJ1-5, with D maybe TRBD1 (6 bases). Trimming left V 4 bases short and J 1 base short, with 18 bases between. CDR3 length: 17 amino acids. Germline CDR1 is SGHKS and CDR2 is YYEKEE (reference sequence). The CDR3 DNA sequence: TGTGCCAGCAGCCCCTTCTCGGGGGGCGCGAGCAATCAGCCCCAGCATTTT. Its protein product is CASSPFSGGASNQPQHF.

J is TRBJ2-7 and V is TRBV3-1 (or the pseudogene TRBV3-2); TRBD2 agrees at 11 bases. Germline loops: CDR1 LGHDT, CDR2 YNNKEL (reference sequence). After removal of 2 bases from V and 3 bases from J, the junction contained 3 bases not matched to a gene. This CDR3 comprises 15 residues. In DNA, the CDR3 is TGTGCCAGCAGCCAATGGACTAGCGGGCGCTACGAGCAGTACGTC. Residues: CASSQWTSGRYEQYV.

The rearrangement uses TRBV9 and TRBJ1-6; the D is unclear. The CDR3 covers 14 residues. Trimming took 4 bases from V and 9 from J, leaving 14 bases between them. Germline V gives CDR1 SGDLS, CDR2 YYNGEE. CDR3 sequence reads: CASSSRAGGSPLHF. Written as DNA, the CDR3 is TGTGCCAGCAGCTCCCGAGCGGGAGGTTCACCCCTCCACTTT.

This chain connects TRBV28 to TRBJ1-2; no clear D gene. The germline V gene encodes CDR1 MDHEN and CDR2 SYDVKM. V lost 1 base and J 4 bases, leaving 13 bases between the germline ends. The CDR3 has 15 amino acids. DNA for the CDR3: TGTGCCAGCAGTTTATTGATGGGCTTTGTCTATGGCTACACCTTC. Translation gives CASSLLMGFVYGYTF.

The rearrangement links TRBV6-5 to TRBJ1-1, with D uncertain. CDR3 size: 15 residues. Germline CDR1 is MNHEY and CDR2 is SVGAGI. Trimming removed 6 bases from V and 3 bases from J, with 17 bases in between. CDR3 in amino acids: CASRVAAGFHTEAFF. CDR3 nucleotide sequence: TGTGCCAGCAGAGTGGCCGCCGGGTTCCACACTGAAGCTTTCTTT.

The chain recombines TRBV19 with TRBJ2-4; possibly TRBD2 for D (5 bases). The CDR3 runs to 15 residues. Germline V CDR1 and CDR2: LNHDA, SQIVND (reference sequence). With 5 bases removed from V and 2 bases from J, the gap between germline ends came to 13 bases. This CDR3 reads CASSPNGVSKNIQYF. The DNA of the CDR3 is TGTGCCAGTAGTCCTAACGGGGTCTCCAAAAACATTCAGTACTTC.

This chain links TRBV4-1 with TRBJ2-2, with 10 bases matching TRBD1. Looked up from germline, CDR1 is MGHRA and CDR2 is YSYEKL. The CDR3 runs to 17 residues. After removal of 2 bases from V and 5 bases from J, the junction contained 8 bases not matched to a gene. The CDR3 coding sequence is TGCGCCAGCAGCCAACGATCCGGGACAGGGGTTACCGGGGAGCTGTTTTTT. This encodes CASSQRSGTGVTGELFF.

The V and J genes are TRBV10-2 and TRBJ2-7; D ambiguous. The CDR3 loop spans 12 amino acids. V dropped 2 bases and J dropped 6 bases, with 8 bases sitting between them. The V gene's germline CDR1 is WSHSY and CDR2 SAAADI. In DNA form, the CDR3 reads TGCGCCAGCAGTGAGGTCGTTTCCGAGCAGTACTTC. This codes for CASSEVVSEQYF.

The chain couples TRBV23-1 to TRBJ2-7; D is perhaps TRBD1 (5 bases). TRBV23-1 is assigned to the ORF class and has an uncertain function. This CDR3 has 18 amino acids. V was cut by 7 bases and J by 0 bases, with 25 bases left in between. The CDR3, as DNA: TGCGCCAGCACTTCAATTAGGGGTCAGCCGCATCACTCCTACGAGCAGTACGTC. Protein product: CASTSIRGQPHHSYEQYV.

The CDR3 DNA sequence: TGTGCCACCAGCAGAGATAAGGTGGGGCTGGGTTACAATGAGCAGTTCTTC. Translated, it gives CATSRDKVGLGYNEQFF. The chain links TRBV15 to TRBJ2-1; D may be TRBD1 (5 bases). Per the germline V gene, CDR1 is LNHNV and CDR2 is YYDKDF (reference sequence). The CDR3 has 17 residues. Between the trimmed V and J ends, which lost 0 bases and 4 bases, there was a span of 16 bases.

The chain has TRBV10-3 and TRBJ2-7; 7 nucleotides match TRBD1. V lost 0 bases, J lost 0 bases, and 5 bases stayed unmatched. The CDR3 consists of 16 residues. Germline CDR1 reads ENHRY; CDR2 reads SYGVKD. The CDR3 DNA is TGTGCCATCAGTGAGTCGAGGGACAGAATCTCCTACGAGCAGTACTTC. This gives the protein CAISESRDRISYEQYF.

This clone was observed a single time. The V gene is TRBV6-5, the J gene TRBJ1-2; 8 nucleotides line up with TRBD1. Germline CDR1 is MNHEY and CDR2 is SVGAGI. The V and J ends lost 6 bases and 4 bases, in that order; junction bases with no gene match: 4. The CDR3 has 13 amino acids. The CDR3 here is CASRDREVYGYTF. CDR3 coding DNA: TGTGCCAGCAGGGACAGGGAGGTCTATGGCTACACCTTC.

The chain carries TRBV19 and TRBJ2-3; 9 bases are shared with TRBD1. Trimming removed 7 bases from V and 3 bases from J; junction bases left unmatched: 11. CDR3 length: 16 residues. In germline, CDR1 is LNHDA, CDR2 SQIVND (reference sequence). The DNA of the CDR3 is TGTGCCAGTACCGCAGGGCACAGGGGGCTAACAGATACGCAGTATTTT. It codes for CASTAGHRGLTDTQYF.